The clone carrying this TCR beta chain was seen a handful of times. Its antigen remains unknown. The record originates from a study of CD8+ T cells in alopecia areata. CDR1 is SGHAT and CDR2 is FQNNGV in the germline V gene. This CDR3 has 14 amino acids. With 1 base removed from V and 2 bases from J, the gap between germline ends came to 9 bases. Extraction and reverse transcription of RNA yielded cDNA as the sequencing template. The protocol was immunoSEQ multiplex PCR, while the TCRdb copy is restricted to in-frame clones and leaves out a portion. The table records some 110,000 clones, 58% of them present only once. Notes on the study in general: Tofacitinib significantly reduced both scalp clonality and expanded CD8+ clones among the top 100.

As to treatment: oral pan-JAK inhibitor, 5-10 mg twice daily. This sequence was found in a human donor with alopecia areata. The specimen comprised CD8+ T cells sorted from blood, sampled at week 4, from a patient treated with tofacitinib. V is TRBV11-2 and J is TRBJ2-7; no reliable D call. The CDR3 here is CASSLASKPYEQYF. CDR3 coding DNA: TGTGCCAGCAGCTTAGCGTCAAAACCCTACGAGCAGTACTTC.